This T cell receptor (beta chain) was captured in a study of T cell responses to AZD1222 COVID-19 vaccine. Study in general: Pooling of second doses given at about 4 or about 12 weeks was done. General study points: Breadth and depth of Spike-specific TCRs rose after two AZD1222 doses.

The repertoire was sequenced with immunoSEQ multiplex PCR; TCRdb's copy has only in-frame clones and lacks some. The sample contains fewer than 70,000 clones, about 87% of which appear only once. Remarks on this clone: Its specificity is not known.

Germline assignment: CDR1 SGHRS and CDR2 YFSETQ. The V and J ends lost 0 bases and 7 bases, in that order; junction bases with no gene match: 7. This CDR3 comprises 16 residues. The sequence was obtained from an adult in good health. The source was peripheral blood, collected on day 0 of AZD1222 vaccination. The chain is built from TRBV5-1 and TRBJ1-4; TRBD1 matches at 9 bases. The CDR3 reads CASSLVPGQGGEKLFF. The CDR3 DNA follows: TGCGCCAGCAGCTTGGTGCCGGGACAGGGAGGTGAAAAACTGTTTTTT. Variable domain in full (rest from reference TRBV5-1 and TRBJ1-4): KAGVTQTPRYLIKTRGQQVTLSCSPISGHRSVSWYQQTPGQGLQFLFEYFSETQRNKGNFPGRFSGRQFSNSRSEMNVSTLELGDSALYLCASSLVPGQGGEKLFFGSGTQLSVL.